Described below is a single T cell receptor beta chain sequence and its context. Its antigen is as yet unknown. The data belong to a study of cytomegalovirus exposure and HLA in healthy donors. Study-wide points: Because they were indistinguishable, some V segments, including TRBV6-2 and TRBV6-3, were excluded. An analysis that was carried out later associated 16,000 or so TCR beta sequences with HLA alleles at 0.05 false discovery rate. The study recorded 150 to 200 TCR beta chains that were cytomegalovirus-associated. TCR beta V- and J-gene trimming, according to a later analysis, was linked to a missense DCLRE1C variant.

The CDR3 contains 14 residues. The V gene's germline CDR1 is SEHNR and CDR2 FQNEAQ (reference sequence). V lost 1 base and J 0 bases, leaving 6 bases between the germline ends. PCR amplification relied on 60 Vbeta primers (plus 13 Jbeta primers). The table came from immunoSEQ multiplex PCR; TCRdb's copy has only in-frame clones and leaves some out. This repertoire shows about 180,000 clones, about 80% found once; its top ten account for 1%. V gene TRBV7-9 combines with J gene TRBJ1-2; D unclear. The sequenced sample was PBMCs. The clonotype originates from a woman aged 45-65 years in good health and CMV-seropositive. The CDR3 is CASSLGQPNYGYTF. For the CDR3, the DNA is TGTGCCAGCAGCTTAGGGCAACCTAACTATGGCTACACCTTC.